A single sample is the source of the 14 T cell receptor beta chains below, sequenced in a study of blood T cell repertoires in COVID-19. Only in-frame clones appear in the TCRdb table, and some are missing; sequencing was by immunoSEQ multiplex PCR. The sample has roughly 250,000 clones; 80% to 90% are singletons. Source material: PBMCs or T cells enriched from blood (not recorded which). The receptor set was obtained from a woman aged 25 to 39 with acute COVID-19.

V is TRBV5-1 and J is TRBJ2-1; D perhaps matches TRBD2 (6 bases). Trimming took off 5 bases at V and 6 bases at J, with 18 bases between the two ends. The CDR3 has 15 residues. The germline V gene has CDR1 SGHRS and CDR2 YFSETQ. CDR3 region: CASSSTRGVSNEQFF. In DNA form, the CDR3 reads TGCGCCAGCAGTTCGACGCGGGGAGTTTCCAATGAGCAGTTCTTC.

The genes are TRBV27 and TRBJ1-1; D not certain. Germline lookup yields CDR1 MNHEY and CDR2 SMNVEV (reference sequence). CDR3 length equals 13 residues. V was clipped by 2 bases and J by 4 bases, with 8 bases between them. CDR3 protein: CASSLERGTEAFF. The CDR3 DNA is TGTGCCAGCAGTTTAGAGCGGGGCACTGAAGCTTTCTTT.

V and J are TRBV2 and TRBJ2-2; D unclear. CDR1 SNHLY and CDR2 FYNNEI come from the germline V gene. Trimming left V 5 bases short and J 4 bases short, with 5 bases between. CDR3 length equals 12 residues. CDR3 protein: CASSPGTGELFF. The CDR3 bases are TGTGCCAGCAGTCCCGGCACCGGGGAGCTGTTTTTT. The full variable domain, rest sourced from reference TRBV2 and TRBJ2-2, is EPEVTQTPSHQVTQMGQEVILRCVPISNHLYFYWYRQILGQKVEFLVSFYNNEISEKSEIFDDQFSVERPDGSNFTLKIRSTKLEDSAMYFCASSPGTGELFFGEGSRLTVL.

The chain is built from TRBV27 and TRBJ2-5, with D possibly being TRBD2 (7 bases). V dropped 0 bases and J dropped 5 bases, with 13 bases sitting between them. Germline CDR1 MNHEY, CDR2 SMNVEV (reference sequence). This CDR3 has 15 residues. Written as DNA, the CDR3 is TGTGCCAGCAGTTTATCGACGGGGGGCGGTGAGACCCAGTACTTC. This encodes CASSLSTGGGETQYF.

This chain uses TRBV7-2 with TRBJ2-1; TRBD1 matches 7 bases. The J segment lost 0 bases and the V segment lost 5 bases, leaving 4 bases of the junction unmatched. The CDR3 runs to 15 residues. The germline V gene has CDR1 SGHTA and CDR2 FQGNSA. CDR3 in DNA: TGTGCCAGCAGCCCACAGGGGAGCTCCTACAATGAGCAGTTCTTC. Residues: CASSPQGSSYNEQFF.

V is TRBV10-3 and J is TRBJ2-7; tentatively, D is TRBD1 (5 bases). The CDR3 contains 14 residues. Germline CDR1 reads ENHRY; CDR2 reads SYGVKD. The germline V and J ends were trimmed by 7 bases and 1 base, with 14 bases remaining between them. The CDR3: CAITRTLDSYEQYF. The DNA of the CDR3 is TGTGCCATCACCCGGACACTCGATTCCTACGAGCAGTACTTC.

The rearrangement joins TRBV5-1 to TRBJ1-2, with 7 bases matching TRBD1. With 0 bases clipped from V and 4 bases from J, the junction kept 9 bases outside the gene matches. The germline V gene encodes CDR1 SGHRS and CDR2 YFSETQ. The CDR3 is 16 amino acids. The DNA of the CDR3 is TGCGCCAGCAGCTTGGATACAGGGGCCGGGAGCTATGGCTACACCTTC. This encodes CASSLDTGAGSYGYTF.

The chain carries TRBV9 and TRBJ2-1; the match to TRBD2 covers 12 bases. CDR1 SGDLS and CDR2 YYNGEE come from the germline V gene. The CDR3 covers 17 residues. V shed 0 bases and J 2 bases; nucleotides not matched to a gene: 3. The CDR3 sequence is CASSVGLAGGPYNEQFF. CDR3 nucleotides: TGTGCCAGCAGCGTAGGTCTAGCGGGGGGGCCCTACAATGAGCAGTTCTTC.

V and J are TRBV4-3 and TRBJ2-1, with D tentatively TRBD1 (6 bases). V lost 4 bases and J 3 bases, leaving 19 bases between the germline ends. CDR1 is LGHNA and CDR2 is YSLEER in the germline V gene. The CDR3 is 17 residues long. The CDR3 coding sequence is TGCGCCAGCAGCCCGACCGTACAGGGAGACTTCTACAATGAGCAGTTCTTC. Translation gives CASSPTVQGDFYNEQFF.

The chain links TRBV5-1 to TRBJ2-4; 8 nucleotides match TRBD2. CDR3 length equals 16 residues. CDR1 and CDR2 from the germline V gene are SGHRS and YFSETQ. V was clipped by 3 bases and J by 5 bases; unmatched bases: 10. The CDR3 loop is CASSSLGRGAQNIQYF. CDR3 nucleotide sequence: TGCGCCAGCAGCTCCTTGGGGCGGGGGGCCCAAAACATTCAGTACTTC.

This chain connects TRBV4-1 to TRBJ2-5; D call uncertain. In germline, CDR1 is MGHRA, CDR2 YSYEKL. There are 16 residues in the CDR3. Trimming removed 0 bases from V and 4 bases from J, with 15 bases in between. CDR3 in amino acids: CASSQDPRLELETQYF. The DNA of the CDR3 is TGCGCCAGCAGCCAAGATCCCCGACTGGAACTAGAGACCCAGTACTTC.

The rearrangement uses TRBV7-2 and TRBJ2-7; TRBD1 agrees at 7 bases. The CDR3 covers 13 residues. Germline CDR1 reads SGHTA; CDR2 reads FQGNSA. V trimming: 7 bases; J trimming: 4 bases; junction bases outside the gene matches: 7. The CDR3 DNA is TGTGCCAGCAACGACAGGGTTGGGTACGAGCAGTACTTC. Its translation: CASNDRVGYEQYF.

Note on this clone: A much larger clone lies one base from this, so it may be a read error. The genes are TRBV28 and TRBJ1-1; the match to TRBD1 covers 7 bases. The germline gives CDR1 MDHEN, CDR2 SYDVKM. With V trimmed by 6 bases and J by 1 base, 2 bases remained unmatched. This CDR3 comprises 13 residues. CDR3 bases: TGTGCCAGCAGACGACAGGGGAACACTGAAGCTTTCTTT. Amino acids: CASRRQGNTEAFF.

The J gene is TRBJ2-5, the V gene TRBV6-5, with TRBD2 as a possible D gene (7 bases). Trimming took off 4 bases at V and 5 bases at J, with 14 bases between the two ends. Germline V gene lookup returns CDR1 MNHEY and CDR2 SVGAGI. The CDR3 consists of 14 residues. The CDR3 is CASSLEGGRETQYF. The CDR3 DNA reads TGTGCCAGCAGTTTGGAGGGGGGGCGTGAGACCCAGTACTTC.